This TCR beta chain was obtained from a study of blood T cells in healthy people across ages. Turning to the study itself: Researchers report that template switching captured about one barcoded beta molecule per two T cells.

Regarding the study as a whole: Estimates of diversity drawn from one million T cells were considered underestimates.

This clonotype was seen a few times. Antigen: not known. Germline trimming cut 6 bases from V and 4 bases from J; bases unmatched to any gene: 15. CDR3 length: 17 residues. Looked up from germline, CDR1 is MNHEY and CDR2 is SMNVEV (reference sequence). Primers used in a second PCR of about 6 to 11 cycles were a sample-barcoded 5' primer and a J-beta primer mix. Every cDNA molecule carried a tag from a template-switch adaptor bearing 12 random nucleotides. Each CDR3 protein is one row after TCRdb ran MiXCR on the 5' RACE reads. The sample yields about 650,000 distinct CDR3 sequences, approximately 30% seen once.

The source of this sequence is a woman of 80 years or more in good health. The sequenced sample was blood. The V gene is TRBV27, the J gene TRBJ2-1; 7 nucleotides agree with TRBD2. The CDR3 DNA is TGTGCCAGCAGCCCGGGGGGAGGGCCGTCTACGTACAATGAGCAGTTCTTC. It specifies CASSPGGGPSTYNEQFF.